This passage covers 28 T cell receptor beta chains from one sample sequenced in a study of blood T cell repertoires in COVID-19. The repertoire was sequenced with immunoSEQ multiplex PCR; TCRdb's copy has only in-frame clones and lacks some. The repertoire holds tens of thousands of clones, with roughly 90% as singletons. Sequences were obtained from peripheral blood. The receptors here all came from a man aged 40-49 years with COVID-19, enrolled during active disease.

The chain is built from TRBV2 and TRBJ2-7, with 7 bases lining up with TRBD1. The CDR3 contains 13 residues. Looked up from germline, CDR1 is SNHLY and CDR2 is FYNNEI. V shed 7 bases, J shed 3 bases, and the junction held 6 bases outside the gene matches. The CDR3 loop is CASKGAVNYEQYF. DNA of the CDR3: TGTGCCAGCAAGGGGGCGGTTAACTACGAGCAGTACTTC.

In DNA, the CDR3 is TGCGCCAGCAGCTTGGCCGTTTTTTCGGCAGGGGAAGAGGATTCACCCCTCCACTTT. This sequence encodes CASSLAVFSAGEEDSPLHF. J is TRBJ1-6 and V is TRBV5-1; D possibly corresponds to TRBD1 (6 bases). V dropped 0 bases and J dropped 8 bases, with 24 bases sitting between them. Germline-derived CDR1 and CDR2 are SGHRS and YFSETQ. The CDR3 runs 19 residues.

The chain employs TRBV6-5 and TRBJ1-1; no firm D call. The CDR3 loop spans 12 amino acids. Germline CDR1 MNHEY, CDR2 SVGAGI. With 7 bases removed from V and 3 bases from J, the gap between germline ends came to 9 bases. The chain's CDR3 is CASTTVDTEAFF. CDR3 in DNA: TGTGCCAGCACGACTGTGGACACTGAAGCTTTCTTT.

The chain uses TRBV6-5 and TRBJ1-1; D remains ambiguous. Trimming pared 8 bases from V and 1 base from J, leaving 5 bases between. The CDR3 is 11 amino acids. The germline gives CDR1 MNHEY, CDR2 SVGAGI. The CDR3 DNA reads as TGTGCCAGCGAGGGGAACACTGAAGCTTTCTTT. Residues: CASEGNTEAFF.

The chain uses TRBV19 and TRBJ1-1; the match to TRBD1 covers 12 bases. The CDR3 sequence is 14 residues long. Germline V gene data show CDR1 as LNHDA and CDR2 as SQIVND (reference sequence). Trimming removed 5 bases from V and 8 bases from J; junction bases left unmatched: 6. This chain's CDR3 is CASSRDRGPEEAFF. CDR3 nucleotide sequence: TGTGCCAGTAGTCGGGACAGGGGGCCGGAGGAAGCTTTCTTT.

The chain is built from TRBV27 and TRBJ1-4, with a possible D match to TRBD1 (6 bases). The CDR3 loop spans 15 amino acids. CDR1 and CDR2 from the germline V gene are MNHEY and SMNVEV (reference sequence). Deletions cut 3 bases from V and 0 bases from J, with 8 bases between. CDR3 region: CASSFSGATNEKLFF. The CDR3 nucleotides are TGTGCCAGCAGTTTTTCAGGGGCAACTAATGAAAAACTGTTTTTT.

The chain carries TRBV4-1 and TRBJ1-3, with 7 positions matching TRBD1. Germline V CDR1 and CDR2: MGHRA, YSYEKL. The CDR3 totals 18 residues. Trimming removed 4 bases from V and 0 bases from J; junction bases left unmatched: 12. This CDR3 reads CASSLTSPDRNSGNTIYF. DNA of the CDR3: TGCGCCAGCAGCCTCACCTCTCCGGACAGGAACTCTGGAAACACCATATATTTT.

CDR3 nucleotides: TGTGCCAGCAGCTTAGGTAGACAGGGAGATGAGCAGTTCTTC. It encodes CASSLGRQGDEQFF. The chain links TRBV11-3 to TRBJ2-1; TRBD1 matches 7 bases. Unmatched junction bases numbered 5, after V lost 1 base and J lost 8 bases. Germline values: CDR1 SGHNT, CDR2 YENEEA. The CDR3 runs 14 residues.

The rearrangement links TRBV10-3 to TRBJ2-5, with 7 positions matching TRBD1. The CDR3 is 16 residues long. Germline assignment: CDR1 ENHRY and CDR2 SYGVKD. V lost 4 bases and J lost 1; bases outside the gene matches: 9. The CDR3 sequence is CAISGIETGTQETQYF. The CDR3 bases are TGTGCCATCAGTGGAATTGAGACAGGGACCCAAGAGACCCAGTACTTC.

The chain joins TRBV6-4 to TRBJ2-3; 8 bases are shared with TRBD2. CDR1 is MRHNA and CDR2 is SNTAGT in the germline V gene. The ends lost 6 bases at V and 2 bases at J; junction bases unmatched: 10. The CDR3 is made up of 16 amino acids. CDR3 sequence reads: CASSRRRGGFTDTQYF. The CDR3 DNA is TGTGCCAGCAGCCGACGACGGGGGGGGTTCACAGATACGCAGTATTTT.

The chain has TRBV9 and TRBJ2-6; D is perhaps TRBD1 (5 bases). V was shortened by 3 bases and J by 0 bases, with 16 bases between the two germline ends. Germline CDR1 reads SGDLS; CDR2 reads YYNGEE. This CDR3 has 18 amino acids. CDR3 region: CASSEGIQENSGANVLTF. The DNA of the CDR3 is TGTGCCAGCAGCGAGGGGATACAGGAGAACTCTGGGGCCAACGTCCTGACTTTC.

The chain employs TRBV5-1 and TRBJ2-1; the match to TRBD1 covers 7 bases. The junction had 4 bases not matched to a gene; V was cut back by 4 bases and J by 0 bases. CDR1 is SGHRS, CDR2 YFSETQ, per germline. CDR3 size: 15 residues. CDR3 protein: CASSKQGSSYNEQFF. DNA of the CDR3: TGCGCCAGCAGCAAACAGGGGAGCTCCTACAATGAGCAGTTCTTC.

This chain joins TRBV19 and TRBJ1-2; 9 bases agree with TRBD1. V lost 7 bases, J lost 0 bases, and 9 bases stayed unmatched. The CDR3 contains 16 residues. Germline V CDR1 and CDR2: LNHDA, SQIVND (reference sequence). The CDR3 DNA follows: TGTGCCAGTACTAAGGACAGGGGTCTGGCTAACTATGGCTACACCTTC. It codes for CASTKDRGLANYGYTF.

The genes are TRBV4-1 and TRBJ1-3, with D possibly being TRBD1 (6 bases). This CDR3 has 17 amino acids. CDR1 and CDR2 from the germline V gene are MGHRA and YSYEKL. Trimming removed 0 bases from V and 0 bases from J, with 12 bases in between. This CDR3 is CASSQEAQGLSGNTIYF. The CDR3 nucleotides are TGCGCCAGCAGCCAAGAAGCTCAGGGGCTCTCTGGAAACACCATATATTTT.

This clone was counted a single time. The chain recombines TRBV5-1 with TRBJ2-2; D may be TRBD1 (8 bases). V was trimmed by 4 bases and J by 6 bases, leaving 13 bases between them. This CDR3 region has 14 residues. CDR1 SGHRS and CDR2 YFSETQ come from the germline V gene. CDR3 DNA: TGCGCCAGCAGCGCCACAGGGGGGGCCGGGGAGCTGTTTTTT. This gives the protein CASSATGGAGELFF.

This chain connects TRBV5-1 to TRBJ1-2; TRBD1 might be the D (5 bases). From germline, CDR1 is SGHRS and CDR2 YFSETQ. This CDR3 spans 14 amino acids. V dropped 6 bases and J dropped 5 bases, with 17 bases sitting between them. The CDR3 loop reads CASTTDSLNYGYTF. In DNA form, the CDR3 reads TGCGCCAGCACTACCGACAGTCTGAATTATGGCTACACCTTC.

The DNA for the CDR3 is TGTGCCAGCAGGGAGGGTCCGTACTCTGGAAACACCATATATTTT. It specifies CASREGPYSGNTIYF. This chain uses TRBV2 with TRBJ1-3, with D unresolved. V was cut by 6 bases and J by 0 bases, with 12 bases left in between. This CDR3 has 15 amino acids. The germline CDR1 and CDR2 sequences are SNHLY and FYNNEI.

The chain links TRBV10-1 to TRBJ2-1, with 9 bases matching TRBD2. Germline-derived CDR1 and CDR2 are WNHNN and SYGVQD (reference sequence). There are 15 residues in the CDR3. V gave up 3 bases and J gave up 10 bases; unmatched junction bases: 10. The DNA for the CDR3 is TGCGCCAGCAGTGAATCAGCGGGGGGCCGAGGGGAGCAGTTCTTC. Residues: CASSESAGGRGEQFF.

This clone was seen a single time. This rearrangement joins TRBV10-3 to TRBJ1-1; tentatively, D is TRBD1 (5 bases). Germline V gene lookup returns CDR1 ENHRY and CDR2 SYGVKD. Trimming cost V 7 bases and J 2 bases, with 14 bases left between them. CDR3 length: 14 residues. The CDR3 spells CAITSPGTNTEAFF. The DNA of the CDR3 is TGTGCCATCACTTCCCCCGGGACTAACACTGAAGCTTTCTTT.

The J gene is TRBJ1-2, the V gene TRBV20-1; no clear D. The V gene lost 3 bases and the J gene lost 2 bases, with 7 bases spanning the gap. CDR1 and CDR2 from the germline V gene are DFQATT and SNEGSKA (reference sequence). This CDR3 spans 12 amino acids. CDR3 nucleotide sequence: TGCAGTGCTAGTCTGGAGAACTATGGCTACACCTTC. The encoded protein is CSASLENYGYTF.

The rearrangement uses TRBV6-1 and TRBJ2-7, with D perhaps TRBD1 (6 bases). V was clipped by 1 base and J by 2 bases, with 15 bases between them. The germline gives CDR1 MNHNS, CDR2 SASEGT. This CDR3 comprises 16 residues. The chain's CDR3 is CASSEEGDTSAYEQYF. CDR3 nucleotide sequence: TGTGCCAGCAGTGAAGAAGGGGACACCTCTGCCTACGAGCAGTACTTC.

The CDR3 reads CASSLLHQETQYF. Written as DNA, the CDR3 is TGTGCCAGCAGTTTGCTACACCAAGAGACCCAGTACTTC. The V gene is TRBV12-3 or TRBV12-4, the J gene TRBJ2-5; D is undetermined. The ends were cut back, 3 bases at V and 0 bases at J, with 5 bases in the middle. The CDR3 has 13 residues.

This chain joins TRBV5-6 and TRBJ2-5; 8 bases are a match to TRBD1. CDR1 SGHDT and CDR2 YYEEEE come from the germline V gene. The CDR3 extends over 15 amino acids. Losses at the gene ends were 0 bases for V and 4 bases for J; bases not matched to a gene: 5. The CDR3 coding sequence is TGTGCCAGCAGCTTGGCATACAGGGGGTCAGAGACCCAGTACTTC. Residues: CASSLAYRGSETQYF.

This chain connects TRBV6-6 to TRBJ1-3, with TRBD1 matching 9 bases. J lost 2 bases, V lost 9 bases, and 11 bases had no gene match. The germline gives CDR1 MNHNY, CDR2 SVGAGI (reference sequence). The CDR3 extends over 16 amino acids. DNA of the CDR3: TGTGCCAGTACAACTACCGGGACAGGGCCTGGAAACACCATATATTTT. Translated, it gives CASTTTGTGPGNTIYF.

The CDR3 DNA follows: TGTGCCACCAGACAGGGACATTACTATGGCTACACCTTC. As protein: CATRQGHYYGYTF. The chain links TRBV24-1 to TRBJ1-2; D perhaps matches TRBD1 (6 bases). CDR1 is KGHDR and CDR2 is SFDVKD in the germline V gene. CDR3 length: 13 residues. The V gene lost 7 bases and the J gene lost 3 bases, with 11 bases spanning the gap.

This rearrangement joins TRBV28 to TRBJ1-5, with 8 nucleotides matching TRBD1. The CDR3 extends over 13 amino acids. The V segment lost 7 bases and the J segment 6 bases; nucleotides outside the gene matches: 5. Germline CDR1 is MDHEN and CDR2 is SYDVKM. CDR3 nucleotides: TGTGCCAGCACCTGGACAGGGCTTCAGCCCCAGCATTTT. Translated, it gives CASTWTGLQPQHF.

Here the CDR3 reads CASSSGQGFSPLHF. The CDR3 DNA is TGCGCCAGCAGCTCGGGACAGGGCTTCTCACCCCTCCACTTT. V gene TRBV5-1 combines with J gene TRBJ1-6; 9 nucleotides match TRBD1. V gave up 3 bases and J gave up 10 bases; unmatched junction bases: 5. Germline CDR1 SGHRS, CDR2 YFSETQ. This CDR3 has 14 amino acids.

The rearrangement joins TRBV6-2 or TRBV6-3 to TRBJ1-1; the D gene is possibly TRBD1 (5 bases). Germline V CDR1 and CDR2: MNHEY, SVGEGT. V lost 5 bases, J lost 8 bases, and 9 bases lay in between. CDR3 size: 11 residues. The CDR3 DNA is TGTGCCAGCAGTGATGACAGAGAAGCTTTCTTT. It encodes CASSDDREAFF.